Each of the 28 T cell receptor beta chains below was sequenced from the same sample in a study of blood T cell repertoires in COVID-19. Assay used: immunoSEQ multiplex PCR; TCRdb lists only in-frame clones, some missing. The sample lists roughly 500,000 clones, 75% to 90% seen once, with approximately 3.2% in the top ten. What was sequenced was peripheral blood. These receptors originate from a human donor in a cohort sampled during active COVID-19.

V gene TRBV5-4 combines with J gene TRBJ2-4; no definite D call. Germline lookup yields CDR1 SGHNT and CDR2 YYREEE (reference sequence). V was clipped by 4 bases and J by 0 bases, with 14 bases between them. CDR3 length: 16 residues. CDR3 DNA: TGTGCCAGCAGCCCCGCACAGACCTTAGCCAAAAACATTCAGTACTTC. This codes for CASSPAQTLAKNIQYF.

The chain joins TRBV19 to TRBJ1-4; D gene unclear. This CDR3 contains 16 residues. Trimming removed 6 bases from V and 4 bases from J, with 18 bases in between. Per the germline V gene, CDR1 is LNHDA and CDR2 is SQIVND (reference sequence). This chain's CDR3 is CASSTGLGSGNEKLFF. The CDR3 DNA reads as TGTGCCAGTAGCACCGGCTTAGGGAGCGGTAATGAAAAACTGTTTTTT.

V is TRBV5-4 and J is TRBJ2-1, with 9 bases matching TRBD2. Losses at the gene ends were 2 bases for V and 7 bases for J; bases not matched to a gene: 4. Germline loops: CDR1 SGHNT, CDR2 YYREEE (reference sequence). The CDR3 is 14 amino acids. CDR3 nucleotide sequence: TGTGCCAGCAGCTTTAGCGGGAGTGGGAATGAGCAGTTCTTC. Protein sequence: CASSFSGSGNEQFF. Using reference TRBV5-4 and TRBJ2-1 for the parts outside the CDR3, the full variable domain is ETGVTQSPTHLIKTRGQQVTLRCSSQSGHNTVSWYQQALGQGPQFIFQYYREEENGRGNFPPRFSGLQFPNYSSELNVNALELDDSALYLCASSFSGSGNEQFFGPGTRLTVL.

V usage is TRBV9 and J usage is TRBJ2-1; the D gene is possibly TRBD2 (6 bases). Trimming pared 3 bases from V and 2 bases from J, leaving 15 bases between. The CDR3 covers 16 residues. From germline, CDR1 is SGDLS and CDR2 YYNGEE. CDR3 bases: TGTGCCAGCAGCGGCAGTCTCTCGGGGGCCTACAATGAGCAGTTCTTC. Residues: CASSGSLSGAYNEQFF.

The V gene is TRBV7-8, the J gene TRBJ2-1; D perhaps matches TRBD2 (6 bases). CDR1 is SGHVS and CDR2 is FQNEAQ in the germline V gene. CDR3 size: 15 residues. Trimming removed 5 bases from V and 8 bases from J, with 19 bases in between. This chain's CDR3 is CASSRGGGTPHEQFF. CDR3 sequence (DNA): TGTGCCAGCAGCCGAGGAGGAGGGACCCCCCATGAGCAGTTCTTC. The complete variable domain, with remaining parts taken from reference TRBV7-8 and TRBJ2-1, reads GAGVSQSPRYKVAKRGQDVALRCDPISGHVSLFWYQQALGQGPEFLTYFQNEAQLDKSGLPSDRFFAERPEGSVSTLKIQRTQQEDSAVYLCASSRGGGTPHEQFFGPGTRLTVL.

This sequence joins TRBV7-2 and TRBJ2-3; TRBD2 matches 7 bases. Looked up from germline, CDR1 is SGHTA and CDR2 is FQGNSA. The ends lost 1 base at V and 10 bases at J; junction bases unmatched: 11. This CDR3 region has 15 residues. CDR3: CASSLGGGSKRAQYF. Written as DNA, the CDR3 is TGTGCCAGCAGCTTAGGGGGCGGGAGTAAGAGGGCGCAGTATTTT.

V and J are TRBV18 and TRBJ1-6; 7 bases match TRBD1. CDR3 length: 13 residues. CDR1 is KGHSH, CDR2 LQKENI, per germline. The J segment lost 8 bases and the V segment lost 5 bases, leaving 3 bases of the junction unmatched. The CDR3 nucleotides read TGTGCCAGCTCAGGGACAGTCGATTCACCCCTCCACTTT. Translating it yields CASSGTVDSPLHF.

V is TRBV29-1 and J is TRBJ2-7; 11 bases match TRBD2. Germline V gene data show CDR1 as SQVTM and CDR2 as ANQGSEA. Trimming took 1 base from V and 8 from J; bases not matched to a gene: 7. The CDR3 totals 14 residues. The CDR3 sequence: CSVEVVASGRKQYF. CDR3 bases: TGCAGCGTTGAAGTCGTGGCTAGCGGGAGGAAGCAGTACTTC.

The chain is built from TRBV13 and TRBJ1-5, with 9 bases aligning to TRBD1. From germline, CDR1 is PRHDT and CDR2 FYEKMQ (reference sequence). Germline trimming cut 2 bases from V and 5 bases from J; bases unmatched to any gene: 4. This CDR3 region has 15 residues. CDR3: CASSLRGQGHQPQHF. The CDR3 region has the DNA TGTGCCAGCAGCTTAAGAGGACAGGGGCATCAGCCCCAGCATTTT.

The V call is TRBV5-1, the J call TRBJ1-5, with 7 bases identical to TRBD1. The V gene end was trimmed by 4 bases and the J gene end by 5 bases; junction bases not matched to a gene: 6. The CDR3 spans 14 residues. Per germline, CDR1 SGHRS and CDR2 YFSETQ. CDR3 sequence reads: CASSLGQSHQPQHF. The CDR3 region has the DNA TGCGCCAGCAGCCTGGGACAGAGTCATCAGCCCCAGCATTTT.

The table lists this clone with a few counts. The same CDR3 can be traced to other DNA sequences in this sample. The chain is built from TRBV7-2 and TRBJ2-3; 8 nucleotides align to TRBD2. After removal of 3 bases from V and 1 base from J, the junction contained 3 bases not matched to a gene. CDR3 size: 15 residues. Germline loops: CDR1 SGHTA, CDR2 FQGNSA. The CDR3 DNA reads TGTGCCAGCAGCTTGAGCGGGAGAGGCACAGATACGCAGTATTTT. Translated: CASSLSGRGTDTQYF.

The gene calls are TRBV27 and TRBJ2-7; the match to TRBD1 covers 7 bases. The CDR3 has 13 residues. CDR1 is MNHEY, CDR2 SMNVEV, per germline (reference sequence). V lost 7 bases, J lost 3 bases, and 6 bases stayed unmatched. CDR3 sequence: CASTRQGGYEQYF. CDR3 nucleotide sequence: TGTGCCAGCACCCGACAGGGCGGCTACGAGCAGTACTTC.

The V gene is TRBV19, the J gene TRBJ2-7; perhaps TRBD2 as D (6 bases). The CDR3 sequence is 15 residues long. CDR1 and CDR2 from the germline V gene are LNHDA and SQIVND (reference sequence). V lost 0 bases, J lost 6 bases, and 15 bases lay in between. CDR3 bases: TGTGCCAGTAGTATAGATCGCGGGATCATCGCCGAGCAGTACTTC. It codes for CASSIDRGIIAEQYF.

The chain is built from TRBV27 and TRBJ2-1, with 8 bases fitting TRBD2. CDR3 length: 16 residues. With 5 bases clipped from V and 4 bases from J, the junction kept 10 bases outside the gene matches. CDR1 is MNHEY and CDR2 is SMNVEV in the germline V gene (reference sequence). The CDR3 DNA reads TGTGCCAGCAGTCCGATGCTAGCGGGCATATACAATGAGCAGTTCTTC. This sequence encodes CASSPMLAGIYNEQFF.

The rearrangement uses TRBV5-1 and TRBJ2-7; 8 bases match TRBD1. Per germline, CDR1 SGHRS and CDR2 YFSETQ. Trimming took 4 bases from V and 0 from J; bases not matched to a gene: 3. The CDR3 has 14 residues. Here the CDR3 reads CASSGQGGSYEQYF. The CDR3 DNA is TGCGCCAGCAGCGGACAGGGAGGCTCCTACGAGCAGTACTTC.

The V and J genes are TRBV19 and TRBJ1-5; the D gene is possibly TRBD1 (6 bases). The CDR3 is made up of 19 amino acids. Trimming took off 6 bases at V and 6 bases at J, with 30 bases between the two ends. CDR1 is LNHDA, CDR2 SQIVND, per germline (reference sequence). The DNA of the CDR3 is TGTGCCAGTAGCGGAGTGCACCCCGCGGGGGGCCCGGCCTTTCAGCCCCAGCATTTT. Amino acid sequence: CASSGVHPAGGPAFQPQHF.

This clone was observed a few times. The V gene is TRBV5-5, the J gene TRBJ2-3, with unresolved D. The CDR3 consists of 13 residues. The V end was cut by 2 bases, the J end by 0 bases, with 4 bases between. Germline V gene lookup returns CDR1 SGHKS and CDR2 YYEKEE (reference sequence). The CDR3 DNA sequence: TGTGCCAGCAGCTTACAGAGCACAGATACGCAGTATTTT. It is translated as CASSLQSTDTQYF.

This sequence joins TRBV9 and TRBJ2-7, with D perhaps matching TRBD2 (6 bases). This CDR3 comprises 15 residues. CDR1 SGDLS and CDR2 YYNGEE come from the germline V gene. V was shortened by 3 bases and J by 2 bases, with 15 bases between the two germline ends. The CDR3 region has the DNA TGTGCCAGCAGCGCTGGCGCTAGCGAGGCCTACGAGCAGTACTTC. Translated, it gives CASSAGASEAYEQYF.

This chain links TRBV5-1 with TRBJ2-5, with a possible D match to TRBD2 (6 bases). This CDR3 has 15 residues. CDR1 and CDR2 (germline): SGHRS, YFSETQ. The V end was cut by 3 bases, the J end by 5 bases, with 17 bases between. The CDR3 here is CASSSVAELQETQYF. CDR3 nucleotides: TGCGCCAGCAGCTCAGTAGCGGAACTCCAGGAGACCCAGTACTTC.

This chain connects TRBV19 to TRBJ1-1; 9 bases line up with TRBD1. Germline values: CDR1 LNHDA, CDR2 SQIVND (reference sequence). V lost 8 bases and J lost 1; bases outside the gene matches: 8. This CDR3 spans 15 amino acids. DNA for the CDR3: TGTGCCAGTTATGACAGGGGGAGGAGGAACACTGAAGCTTTCTTT. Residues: CASYDRGRRNTEAFF.

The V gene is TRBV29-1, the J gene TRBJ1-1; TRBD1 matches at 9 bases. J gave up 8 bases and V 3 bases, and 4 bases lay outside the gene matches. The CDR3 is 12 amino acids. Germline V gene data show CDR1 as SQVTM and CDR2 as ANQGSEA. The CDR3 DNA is TGCAGCGTTGATGGGACAGGGCGGGAAGCTTTCTTT. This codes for CSVDGTGREAFF.

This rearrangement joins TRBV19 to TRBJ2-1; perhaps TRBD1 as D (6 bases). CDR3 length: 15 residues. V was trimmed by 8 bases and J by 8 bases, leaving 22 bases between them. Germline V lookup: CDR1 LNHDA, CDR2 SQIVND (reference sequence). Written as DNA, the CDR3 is TGTGCCAGTTCCAGACTGGGGGCTAGAGGGGATGAGCAGTTCTTC. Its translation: CASSRLGARGDEQFF.

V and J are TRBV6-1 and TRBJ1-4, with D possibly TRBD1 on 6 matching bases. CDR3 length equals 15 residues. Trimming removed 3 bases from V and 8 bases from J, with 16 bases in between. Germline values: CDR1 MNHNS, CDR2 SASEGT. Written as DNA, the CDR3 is TGTGCCAGCAGTGAGTTTGGTAGGGGGATAGAAAAACTGTTTTTT. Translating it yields CASSEFGRGIEKLFF.

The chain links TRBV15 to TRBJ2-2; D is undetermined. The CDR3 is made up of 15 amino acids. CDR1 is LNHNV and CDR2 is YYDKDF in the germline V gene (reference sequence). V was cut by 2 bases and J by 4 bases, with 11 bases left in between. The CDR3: CATSRPLAGTGELFF. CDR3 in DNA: TGTGCCACCAGCAGACCTCTTGCCGGCACCGGGGAGCTGTTTTTT. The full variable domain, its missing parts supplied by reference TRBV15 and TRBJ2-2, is DAMVIQNPRYQVTQFGKPVTLSCSQTLNHNVMYWYQQKSSQAPKLLFHYYDKDFNNEADTPDNFQSRRPNTSFCFLDIRSPGLGDTAMYLCATSRPLAGTGELFFGEGSRLTVL.

Here the CDR3 reads CASTPGQGQSSTDTQYF. CDR3 bases: TGTGCCAGCACCCCCGGACAGGGGCAATCTAGCACAGATACGCAGTATTTT. V gene TRBV7-8 combines with J gene TRBJ2-3, with TRBD1 identical over 9 bases. The junction had 11 bases not matched to a gene; V was cut back by 7 bases and J by 0 bases. The CDR3 consists of 17 residues. Germline V lookup: CDR1 SGHVS, CDR2 FQNEAQ.

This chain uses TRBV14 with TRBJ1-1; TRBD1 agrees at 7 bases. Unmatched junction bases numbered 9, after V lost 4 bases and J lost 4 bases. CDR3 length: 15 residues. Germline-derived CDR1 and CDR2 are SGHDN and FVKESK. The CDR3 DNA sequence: TGTGCCAGCAGCCGGATTCTTACAGGGGCCACTGAAGCTTTCTTT. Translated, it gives CASSRILTGATEAFF.

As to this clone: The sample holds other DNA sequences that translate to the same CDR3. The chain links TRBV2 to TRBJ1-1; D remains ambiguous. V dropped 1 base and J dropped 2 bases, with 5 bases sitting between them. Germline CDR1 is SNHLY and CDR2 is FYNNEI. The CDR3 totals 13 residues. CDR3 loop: CASSEGRNTEAFF. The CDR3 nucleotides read TGTGCCAGCAGTGAAGGCAGAAACACTGAAGCTTTCTTT.

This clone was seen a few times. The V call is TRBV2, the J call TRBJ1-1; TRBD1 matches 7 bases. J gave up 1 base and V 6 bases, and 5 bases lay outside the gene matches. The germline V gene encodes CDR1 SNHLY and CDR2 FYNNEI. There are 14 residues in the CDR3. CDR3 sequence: CASRPGQRNTEAFF. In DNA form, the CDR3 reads TGTGCCAGCAGGCCGGGACAGAGGAACACTGAAGCTTTCTTT. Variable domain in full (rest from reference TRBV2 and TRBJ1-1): EPEVTQTPSHQVTQMGQEVILRCVPISNHLYFYWYRQILGQKVEFLVSFYNNEISEKSEIFDDQFSVERPDGSNFTLKIRSTKLEDSAMYFCASRPGQRNTEAFFGQGTRLTVV.